This T cell receptor beta chain was retrieved from a study of T cells in Graves' hyperthyroidism and ophthalmopathy. RNA transcripts gave rise to amplified TCR beta CDR3 regions. A first-round RT-PCR of the TCR CDR3 used the HTBI primer set. TCRdb re-called the multiplex PCR reads with MiXCR, one entry per CDR3 protein. This table holds 370,000 or so distinct CDR3 sequences, roughly 14% found once. This clonotype was counted at least ten times. Its antigen is as yet unknown. This CDR3 is 14 amino acids long. Trimming pared 6 bases from V and 4 bases from J, leaving 10 bases between. In patients aged 18 to 65, hyperthyroidism was newly diagnosed, with duration under 2 months. Thyroid ultrasound, orbital computed tomography, clinical symptoms, and serum thyroxine and TRAb underpinned diagnoses. General study points: Blood also carried most thyroid clonotypes expanded above 0.001.

The sequenced material came from blood. This clonotype was obtained from a man aged 25 to 45 with Graves' hyperthyroidism that later progressed to Graves' ophthalmopathy. This sequence joins TRBV12-3 or TRBV12-4 and TRBJ1-6; possibly TRBD1 for D (6 bases). The CDR3: CASSPTGYNSPLHF. CDR3 sequence (DNA): TGTGCCAGCAGCCCGACAGGATATAATTCACCCCTCCACTTT.